The 20 T cell receptor beta chains in this list originate from one sample, sequenced in a study of OX40 agonist ivuxolimab in advanced cancers. TCRdb's copy holds only in-frame clones and misses some; the assay was immunoSEQ multiplex PCR. This table has about 79,000 clones, about 92% appearing once. Sample: CD4+ or CD8+ T cells sorted from blood, taken in a trial of the OX40 agonist ivuxolimab. The receptors derive from an adult with an advanced solid tumor such as melanoma, head and neck, liver or kidney cancer.

The V and J genes are TRBV30 and TRBJ1-1, with TRBD1 matching over 8 bases. After removal of 3 bases from V and 6 bases from J, the junction contained 6 bases not matched to a gene. The CDR3 consists of 13 residues. Germline CDR1 is GTSNPN and CDR2 is SVGIG (reference sequence). Here the CDR3 DNA reads TGTGCCTGGAGCAGGGGGCTAGGGGCTGAAGCTTTCTTT. It codes for CAWSRGLGAEAFF.

This clone was recorded once. The CDR3 DNA follows: TGTGCCAGCAGCGAGAGGTGGATGGCCCAAGAGACCCAGTACTTC. Amino acid sequence: CASSERWMAQETQYF. This chain links TRBV7-6 with TRBJ2-5; D unresolved. This CDR3 spans 15 amino acids. The germline V and J ends were trimmed by 5 bases and 1 base, with 14 bases remaining between them. From germline, CDR1 is SGHVS and CDR2 FNYEAQ.

This CDR3 reads CASRLGTGLNQPQHF. The CDR3 DNA follows: TGTGCCAGCAGACTCGGGACAGGGCTCAATCAGCCCCAGCATTTT. The gene calls are TRBV6-1 and TRBJ1-5; 9 nucleotides agree with TRBD1. This CDR3 contains 15 residues. Trimming cost V 6 bases and J 3 bases; bases outside gene matches: 6. Germline V lookup: CDR1 MNHNS, CDR2 SASEGT.

V is TRBV28 and J is TRBJ2-3; 12 bases map to TRBD1. Germline values: CDR1 MDHEN, CDR2 SYDVKM. The CDR3 totals 16 residues. After removal of 7 bases from V and 3 bases from J, the junction contained 8 bases not matched to a gene. The CDR3 here is CASTSLGQGATDTQYF. The DNA for the CDR3 is TGTGCCAGCACTTCCCTGGGACAGGGGGCAACAGATACGCAGTATTTT.

The V and J genes are TRBV5-1 and TRBJ2-5; 7 positions agree with TRBD1. Germline values: CDR1 SGHRS, CDR2 YFSETQ. This CDR3 spans 19 amino acids. J lost 1 base, V lost 0 bases, and 15 bases had no gene match. CDR3 coding DNA: TGCGCCAGCAGCTTGGCCGCACAGGGGCCCTTACTAGTCCAAGAGACCCAGTACTTC. Protein product: CASSLAAQGPLLVQETQYF.

The chain uses TRBV6-5 and TRBJ2-3, with 10 bases identical to TRBD1. The CDR3 is 15 amino acids. Germline CDR1 reads MNHEY; CDR2 reads SVGAGI. J lost 6 bases, V lost 6 bases, and 9 bases had no gene match. The CDR3 loop is CASRYRDRGSDTQYF. CDR3 nucleotide sequence: TGTGCCAGCAGGTACCGGGACAGGGGTTCGGATACGCAGTATTTT.

This clone was observed a single time. The chain links TRBV28 to TRBJ2-7; TRBD2 aligns across 10 bases. CDR3 size: 15 residues. Germline CDR1 is MDHEN and CDR2 is SYDVKM. J lost 1 base, V lost 6 bases, and 6 bases had no gene match. The CDR3 region is CASSSRTSGSYEQYV. The CDR3 DNA reads as TGTGCCAGCAGCTCTAGGACTAGCGGTTCCTACGAGCAGTACGTC.

V usage is TRBV18 and J usage is TRBJ1-6; TRBD1 might be the D (5 bases). The CDR3 is made up of 15 amino acids. CDR1 is KGHSH, CDR2 LQKENI, per germline. Trimming took 5 bases from V and 10 from J, leaving 18 bases between them. CDR3 sequence: CASSDSGTSGSPLHF. The CDR3, as DNA: TGTGCCAGCTCAGATTCCGGGACGAGCGGGTCACCCCTCCACTTT.

The chain uses TRBV5-1 and TRBJ2-3, with D uncertain. Trimming removed 0 bases from V and 4 bases from J, with 12 bases in between. The CDR3 totals 15 residues. Germline V gene sequence: CDR1 SGHRS, CDR2 YFSETQ. In nucleotides, the CDR3 is TGCGCCAGCAGCTTGGGAAGGTCTGGGTCAGATACGCAGTATTTT. This translates into CASSLGRSGSDTQYF.

The chain links TRBV4-2 to TRBJ1-1, with D hard to call. Germline lookup yields CDR1 LGHNA and CDR2 YNFKEQ. V was shortened by 4 bases and J by 5 bases, with 11 bases between the two germline ends. The CDR3 is 13 residues long. The CDR3: CASSRGGRTEAFF. Written as DNA, the CDR3 is TGTGCCAGCAGCCGGGGAGGTAGGACTGAAGCTTTCTTT.

The rearrangement links TRBV18 to TRBJ1-2, with D tentatively TRBD1 (6 bases). The V gene's germline CDR1 is KGHSH and CDR2 LQKENI. V lost 0 bases and J lost 4, with 12 bases in between. This CDR3 spans 15 amino acids. The CDR3 loop reads CASSPPGGAGYGYTF. The CDR3 DNA reads TGTGCCAGCTCACCACCAGGGGGGGCCGGCTATGGCTACACCTTC. Filled out from reference TRBV18 and TRBJ1-2, the complete variable domain reads NAGVMQNPRHLVRRRGQEARLRCSPMKGHSHVYWYRQLPEEGLKFMVYLQKENIIDESGMPKERFSAEFPKEGPSILRIQQVVRGDSAAYFCASSPPGGAGYGYTFGSGTRLTVV.

The genes are TRBV9 and TRBJ2-3, with TRBD1 identical over 12 bases. CDR1 and CDR2 from the germline V gene are SGDLS and YYNGEE. There are 16 residues in the CDR3. V lost 2 bases, J lost 2 bases, and 3 bases stayed unmatched. The CDR3 DNA reads TGTGCCAGCAGCGTGGGACAGGGGGCTAACACAGATACGCAGTATTTT. This sequence encodes CASSVGQGANTDTQYF.

The genes are TRBV13 and TRBJ1-6; tentative D call: TRBD1 (6 bases). The CDR3 has 16 residues. Germline V gene lookup returns CDR1 PRHDT and CDR2 FYEKMQ (reference sequence). Trimming pared 0 bases from V and 9 bases from J, leaving 15 bases between. In DNA form, the CDR3 reads TGTGCCAGCAGCTTAGGCGTTGGGCAGGGGATTTCACCCCTCCACTTT. This sequence encodes CASSLGVGQGISPLHF.

The chain links TRBV13 to TRBJ2-7; 12 positions match TRBD2. The CDR3 totals 17 residues. Trimming cost V 2 bases and J 2 bases; bases outside gene matches: 7. The germline V gene has CDR1 PRHDT and CDR2 FYEKMQ (reference sequence). The CDR3 DNA reads TGTGCCAGCAGCTTAAATGCCCGGACTAGCGGGGCCTACGAGCAGTACTTC. This encodes CASSLNARTSGAYEQYF.

The genes are TRBV6-1 and TRBJ2-3; D is undetermined. V was trimmed by 1 base and J by 3 bases, leaving 8 bases between them. CDR3 size: 14 residues. Germline V gene data show CDR1 as MNHNS and CDR2 as SASEGT. CDR3 nucleotide sequence: TGTGCCAGCAGTGAAGTGGGCGAGACAGATACGCAGTATTTT. Residues: CASSEVGETDTQYF.

V and J are TRBV28 and TRBJ2-1, with D tentatively TRBD2 (6 bases). CDR3 length equals 15 residues. The germline V gene encodes CDR1 MDHEN and CDR2 SYDVKM. V was pared by 5 bases and J by 6 bases, with 17 bases between. CDR3 nucleotides: TGTGCCAGCAGTACCTTAGGGAGGAGGATCAATGAGCAGTTCTTC. Residues: CASSTLGRRINEQFF.

CDR3 sequence (DNA): TGTGCCTGGGGACTAGCGGGGGGGCCGGAGACCCAGTACTTC. Residues: CAWGLAGGPETQYF. The rearrangement uses TRBV30 and TRBJ2-5, with TRBD2 matching 15 bases. The trim removed 5 bases at V and 5 bases at J, leaving 3 bases unmatched. Germline CDR1 and CDR2: GTSNPN and SVGIG (reference sequence). The CDR3 consists of 14 residues.

V gene TRBV11-3 combines with J gene TRBJ2-2; 8 nucleotides match TRBD1. In germline, CDR1 is SGHNT, CDR2 YENEEA. The CDR3 runs to 13 residues. The J segment lost 8 bases and the V segment lost 6 bases, leaving 5 bases of the junction unmatched. This CDR3 is CASSLTGAGELFF. The CDR3 DNA is TGTGCCAGCAGTCTGACAGGGGCGGGGGAGCTGTTTTTT.

This clone was seen more than once but under ten times. The chain carries TRBV19 and TRBJ1-6, with D possibly matching TRBD1 (5 bases). The CDR3 consists of 15 residues. CDR1 is LNHDA, CDR2 SQIVND, per germline (reference sequence). The V end was cut by 3 bases, the J end by 7 bases, with 13 bases between. The CDR3 sequence is CASSMARDWNSPLHF. In DNA, the CDR3 is TGTGCCAGTAGTATGGCCCGGGACTGGAATTCACCCCTCCACTTT.

This chain connects TRBV19 to TRBJ2-5; D is ambiguous. Germline CDR1 LNHDA, CDR2 SQIVND (reference sequence). The CDR3 extends over 14 amino acids. The V and J ends lost 5 bases and 0 bases respectively, with 10 bases between them. CDR3 residues: CASSSGSYQETQYF. CDR3 sequence (DNA): TGTGCCAGTAGTTCCGGATCGTACCAAGAGACCCAGTACTTC.